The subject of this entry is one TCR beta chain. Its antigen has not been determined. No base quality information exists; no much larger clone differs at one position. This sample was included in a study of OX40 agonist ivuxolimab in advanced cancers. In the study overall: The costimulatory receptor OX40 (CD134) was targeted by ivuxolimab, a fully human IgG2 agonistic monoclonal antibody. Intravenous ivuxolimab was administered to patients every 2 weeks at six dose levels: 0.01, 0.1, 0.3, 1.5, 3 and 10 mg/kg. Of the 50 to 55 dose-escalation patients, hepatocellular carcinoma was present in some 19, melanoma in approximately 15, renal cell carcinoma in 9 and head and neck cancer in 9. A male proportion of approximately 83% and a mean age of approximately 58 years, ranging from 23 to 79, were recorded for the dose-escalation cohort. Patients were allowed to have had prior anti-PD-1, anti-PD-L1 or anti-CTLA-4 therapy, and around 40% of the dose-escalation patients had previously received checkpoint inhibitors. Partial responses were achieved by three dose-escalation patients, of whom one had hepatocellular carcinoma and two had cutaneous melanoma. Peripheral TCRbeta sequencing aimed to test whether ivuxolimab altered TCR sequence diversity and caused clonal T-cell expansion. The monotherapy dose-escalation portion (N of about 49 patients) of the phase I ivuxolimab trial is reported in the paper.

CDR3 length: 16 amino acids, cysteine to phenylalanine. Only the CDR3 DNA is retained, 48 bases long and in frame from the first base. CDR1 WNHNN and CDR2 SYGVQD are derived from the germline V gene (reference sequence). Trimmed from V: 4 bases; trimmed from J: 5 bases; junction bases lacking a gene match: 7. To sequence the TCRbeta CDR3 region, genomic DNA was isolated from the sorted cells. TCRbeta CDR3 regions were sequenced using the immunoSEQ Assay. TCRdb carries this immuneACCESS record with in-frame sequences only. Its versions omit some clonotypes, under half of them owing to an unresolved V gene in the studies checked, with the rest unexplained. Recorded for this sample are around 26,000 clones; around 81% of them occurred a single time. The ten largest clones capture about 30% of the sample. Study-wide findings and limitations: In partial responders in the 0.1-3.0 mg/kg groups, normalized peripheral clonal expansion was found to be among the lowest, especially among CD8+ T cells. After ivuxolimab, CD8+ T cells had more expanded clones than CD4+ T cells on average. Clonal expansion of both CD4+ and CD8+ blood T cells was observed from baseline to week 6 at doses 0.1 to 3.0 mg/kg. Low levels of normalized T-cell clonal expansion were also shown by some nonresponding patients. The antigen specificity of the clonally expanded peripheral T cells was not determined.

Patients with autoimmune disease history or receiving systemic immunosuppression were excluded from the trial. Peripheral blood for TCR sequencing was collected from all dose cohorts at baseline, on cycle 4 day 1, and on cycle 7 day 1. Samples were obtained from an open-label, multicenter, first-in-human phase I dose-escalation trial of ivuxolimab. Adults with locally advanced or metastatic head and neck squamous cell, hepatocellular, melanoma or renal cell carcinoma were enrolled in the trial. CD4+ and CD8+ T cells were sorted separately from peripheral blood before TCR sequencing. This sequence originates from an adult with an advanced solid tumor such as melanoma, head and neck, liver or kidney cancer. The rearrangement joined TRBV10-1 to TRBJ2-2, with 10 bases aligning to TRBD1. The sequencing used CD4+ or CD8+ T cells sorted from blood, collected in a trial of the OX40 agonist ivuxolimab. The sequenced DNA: TGCGCCAGCAGTGTTGACAGGGGGCGCGAAACCGGGGAGCTGTTTTTT. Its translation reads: CASSVDRGRETGELFF.